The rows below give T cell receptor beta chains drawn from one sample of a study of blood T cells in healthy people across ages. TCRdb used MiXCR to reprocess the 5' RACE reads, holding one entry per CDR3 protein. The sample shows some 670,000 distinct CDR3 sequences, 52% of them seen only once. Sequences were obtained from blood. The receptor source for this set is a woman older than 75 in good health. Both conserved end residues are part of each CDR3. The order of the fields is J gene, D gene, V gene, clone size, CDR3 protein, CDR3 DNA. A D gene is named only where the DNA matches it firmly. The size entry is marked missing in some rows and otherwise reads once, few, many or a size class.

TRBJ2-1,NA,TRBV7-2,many,CASSLEQGRNEQFF,TGTGCCAGCAGCTTAGAACAGGGTCGGAATGAGCAGTTCTTC
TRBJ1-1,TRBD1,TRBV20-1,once,CSARELIGTGYAEAFF,TGCAGTGCTAGAGAACTTATTGGGACAGGGTATGCTGAAGCTTTCTTT
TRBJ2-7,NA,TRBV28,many,CASSRTAYEQYF,TGTGCCAGCAGCCGGACAGCCTACGAGCAGTACTTC
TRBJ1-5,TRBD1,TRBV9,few,CASSVGQGVQPQHF,TGTGCCAGCAGCGTGGGACAGGGGGTCCAGCCCCAGCATTTT
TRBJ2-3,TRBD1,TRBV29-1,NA,CSVGGTGSDTQYF,TGCAGCGTTGGGGGGACAGGGTCAGATACGCAGTATTTT
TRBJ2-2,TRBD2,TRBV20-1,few,CSARTSVSGELFF,TGCAGTGCTAGGACTAGCGTGTCCGGGGAGCTGTTTTTT
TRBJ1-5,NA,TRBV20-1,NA,CSASRGLWGDQPQHF,TGCAGTGCTAGTAGGGGCCTCTGGGGCGATCAGCCCCAGCATTTT
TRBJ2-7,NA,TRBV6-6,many,CASSDSALYEQYF,TGTGCCAGCAGTGACTCCGCCCTCTACGAGCAGTACTTC
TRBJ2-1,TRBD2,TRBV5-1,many,CASSLAEGASGSSRNEQFF,TGCGCCAGCAGCTTGGCCGAAGGTGCTAGCGGGAGTTCGAGAAATGAGCAGTTCTTC
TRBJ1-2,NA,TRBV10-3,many,CAISESKVGAGGYTF,TGTGCCATCAGTGAGTCGAAGGTCGGCGCAGGTGGCTACACCTTC
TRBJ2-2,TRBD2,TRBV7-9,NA,CASSSTSGGAGGELFF,TGTGCCAGCAGCTCGACTAGCGGGGGGGCCGGCGGGGAGCTGTTTTTT
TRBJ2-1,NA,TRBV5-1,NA,CASSLRTDPYNEQFF,TGCGCCAGCAGCTTAAGGACAGACCCCTACAATGAGCAGTTCTTC
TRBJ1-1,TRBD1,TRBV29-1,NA,CSVAGQGVGEAFF,TGCAGCGTTGCAGGACAGGGAGTGGGTGAAGCTTTCTTT
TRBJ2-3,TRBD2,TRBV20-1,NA,CSAGSGGQTSTDTQYF,TGCAGTGCTGGTTCGGGAGGGCAGACTAGCACAGATACGCAGTATTTT
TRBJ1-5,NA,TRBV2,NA,CASNLGSPSKPQHF,TGTGCCAGCAACCTCGGTAGCCCTTCCAAGCCCCAGCATTTT
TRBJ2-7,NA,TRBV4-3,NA,CASSQGGGQVDEQYF,TGCGCCAGCAGCCAAGGAGGGGGACAAGTGGACGAGCAGTACTTC
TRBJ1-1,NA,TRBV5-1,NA,CASSVLHLNTEAFF,TGCGCCAGCAGCGTGCTCCATTTGAACACTGAAGCTTTCTTT
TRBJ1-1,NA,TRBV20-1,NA,CSAREFPGPVSEAFF,TGCAGTGCTAGAGAGTTTCCGGGCCCCGTTTCGGAAGCTTTCTTT
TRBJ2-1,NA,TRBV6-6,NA,CASRAGFYEQFF,TGTGCCAGCAGGGCAGGGTTCTATGAGCAGTTCTTC
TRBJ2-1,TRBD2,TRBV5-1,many,CASSLGTSGTQQFF,TGCGCCAGCAGCCTCGGGACTAGCGGGACCCAGCAGTTCTTC
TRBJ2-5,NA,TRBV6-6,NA,CASSTGSETQYF,TGTGCCAGCTCTACTGGTTCGGAGACCCAGTACTTC
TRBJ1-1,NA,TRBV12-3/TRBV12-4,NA,CASRLDGRGDAFF,TGTGCCAGCAGGCTGGACGGCCGGGGAGACGCTTTCTTT
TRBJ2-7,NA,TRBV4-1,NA,CASSQGHRGEQYF,TGCGCCAGCAGCCAAGGACATCGTGGGGAGCAGTACTTC
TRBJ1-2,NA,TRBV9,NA,CASSALYGYTF,TGTGCCAGCAGCGCCTTATATGGCTACACCTTC
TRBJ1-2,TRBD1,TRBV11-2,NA,CASSFPRQGDHPGRDQKANYGYTF,TGTGCCAGCAGCTTCCCCCGACAGGGTGATCATCCGGGGCGCGATCAGAAAGCTAACTATGGCTACACCTTC
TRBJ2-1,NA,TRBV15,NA,CATSLKWGHNEQFF,TGTGCCACCAGCCTCAAGTGGGGTCACAATGAGCAGTTCTTC
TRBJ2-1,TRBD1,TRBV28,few,CASSLSSGGARDNEQFF,TGTGCCAGCAGTTTATCCTCAGGGGGAGCGCGGGACAATGAGCAGTTCTTC
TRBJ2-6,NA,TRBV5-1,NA,CASGQGYSGANVLTF,TGCGCCAGCGGCCAGGGGTACTCTGGGGCCAACGTCCTGACTTTC
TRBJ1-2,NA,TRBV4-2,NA,CASNRARNYGYTF,TGTGCCAGCAACAGGGCAAGAAACTATGGCTACACCTTC
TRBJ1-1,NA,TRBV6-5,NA,CASSYSIRNTEAFF,TGTGCCAGCAGTTACTCGATCAGGAACACTGAAGCTTTCTTT
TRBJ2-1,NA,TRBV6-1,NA,CASRERTEYSYNEQFF,TGTGCCAGCAGAGAAAGGACAGAATACTCCTACAATGAGCAGTTCTTC
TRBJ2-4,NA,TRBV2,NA,CASSGLDYVKNIQYF,TGTGCCAGCAGTGGTCTCGATTATGTCAAAAACATTCAGTACTTC
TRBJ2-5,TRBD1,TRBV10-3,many,CAISGQDRGQETQYF,TGTGCCATCAGTGGGCAGGACAGGGGGCAAGAGACCCAGTACTTC
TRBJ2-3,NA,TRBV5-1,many,CASNGGASTDTQYF,TGCGCCAGCAACGGGGGCGCCAGCACAGATACGCAGTATTTT
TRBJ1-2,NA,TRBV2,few,CASSGDGLYGYTF,TGTGCCAGCAGTGGGGACGGCCTCTATGGCTACACCTTC
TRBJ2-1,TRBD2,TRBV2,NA,CASTVGGEQFF,TGTGCCAGCACCGTGGGGGGGGAGCAGTTCTTC
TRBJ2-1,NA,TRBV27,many,CASSYGTNNEQFF,TGTGCCAGCAGTTACGGGACAAACAATGAGCAGTTCTTC
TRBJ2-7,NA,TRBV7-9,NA,CASSSLQGIGSYEQYF,TGTGCCAGCAGCTCCCTTCAGGGGATTGGCTCCTACGAGCAGTACTTC
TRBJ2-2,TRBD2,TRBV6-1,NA,CASNWRGAYLNTGELFF,TGTGCCAGCAACTGGCGGGGGGCCTACTTGAACACCGGGGAGCTGTTTTTT
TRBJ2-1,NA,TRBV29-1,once,CSVGLAGSANEQFF,TGCAGCGTTGGACTGGCGGGATCAGCCAATGAGCAGTTCTTC
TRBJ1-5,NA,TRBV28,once,CASREGRVGNQPQHF,TGTGCCAGCAGGGAGGGCAGGGTTGGCAATCAGCCCCAGCATTTT
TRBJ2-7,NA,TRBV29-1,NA,CSGLDSREQYF,TGCAGCGGCCTCGACAGTCGTGAGCAGTACTTC
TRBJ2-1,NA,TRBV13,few,CASSFIGQYNEQFF,TGTGCCAGCAGCTTTATTGGACAGTACAATGAGCAGTTCTTC
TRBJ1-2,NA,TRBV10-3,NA,CAISDSSGRYGYTF,TGTGCCATCAGTGACTCGTCAGGGCGGTATGGCTACACCTTC
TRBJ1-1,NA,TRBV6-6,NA,CASSYRTAAFF,TGTGCCAGCAGTTACAGGACGGCGGCTTTCTTT
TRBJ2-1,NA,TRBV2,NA,CASTQRTEDNEQFF,TGTGCCAGCACTCAAAGGACAGAAGACAATGAGCAGTTCTTC
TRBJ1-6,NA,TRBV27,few,CASSFRDSPLHF,TGTGCCAGCAGTTTTCGGGATTCACCCCTCCACTTT
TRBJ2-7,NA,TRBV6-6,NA,CASSYSNEEQYF,TGTGCCAGCAGTTACTCGAACGAAGAGCAGTACTTC